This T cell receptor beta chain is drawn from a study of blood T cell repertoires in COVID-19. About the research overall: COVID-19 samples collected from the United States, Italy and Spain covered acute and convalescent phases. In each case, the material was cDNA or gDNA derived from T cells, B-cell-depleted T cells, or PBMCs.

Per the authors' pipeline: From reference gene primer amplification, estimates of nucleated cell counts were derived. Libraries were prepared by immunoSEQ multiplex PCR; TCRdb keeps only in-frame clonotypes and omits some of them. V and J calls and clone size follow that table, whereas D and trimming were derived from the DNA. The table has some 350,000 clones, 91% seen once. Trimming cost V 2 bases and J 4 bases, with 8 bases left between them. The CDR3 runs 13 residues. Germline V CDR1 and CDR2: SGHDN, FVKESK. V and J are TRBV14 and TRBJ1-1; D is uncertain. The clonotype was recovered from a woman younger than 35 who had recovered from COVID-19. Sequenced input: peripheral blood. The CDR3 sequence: CASSQQTATEAFF. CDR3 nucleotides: TGTGCCAGCAGCCAACAAACAGCCACTGAAGCTTTCTTT.